A single sample gave rise to the 21 T cell receptor beta chains below, sequenced in a study of sequential checkpoint blockade in melanoma. TCRdb keeps only in-frame clones here, not all; method: immunoSEQ multiplex PCR. The repertoire holds around 18,000 clones, with just over 70% as singletons. As to treatment: randomized to nivolumab then ipilimumab (arm A) or the reverse (arm B). This specimen was CD8+ T cells sorted from blood (inferred from file names), taken from a patient given nivolumab and ipilimumab in sequence. The receptors here all came from a human donor with melanoma.

The chain carries TRBV11-3 and TRBJ2-5, with TRBD1 matching 8 bases. The J call may be mistaken, given a closer DNA end match to TRBJ2-7. The CDR3 runs to 18 residues. From germline, CDR1 is SGHNT and CDR2 YENEEA. The CDR3 nucleotides are TGTGCCAGCAGCACAGGCGTTGAACGACAGGGGAAGAGCTACGAGCAGTACTTC. Protein: CASSTGVERQGKSYEQYF.

The J gene is TRBJ2-3, the V gene TRBV7-7; the match to TRBD2 covers 7 bases. The germline CDR1 and CDR2 sequences are SSHAT and FNYEAQ (reference sequence). Trimming took 6 bases from V and 3 from J; bases not matched to a gene: 9. CDR3 length: 15 amino acids. In DNA, the CDR3 is TGTGCCAGCAGACCCGGACTAGTAAGTACAGATACGCAGTATTTT. Amino acids: CASRPGLVSTDTQYF.

This clone was counted only a few times. The rearrangement joins TRBV6-5 to TRBJ1-1, with D perhaps TRBD1 (6 bases). The CDR3 extends over 15 amino acids. Trimming shortened V by 6 bases and J by 1 base, and 15 bases separated the two germline ends. Germline-derived CDR1 and CDR2 are MNHEY and SVGAGI. In DNA form, the CDR3 reads TGTGCCAGCAGGGTAAAGGGGGGGCGGAACACTGAAGCTTTCTTT. It specifies CASRVKGGRNTEAFF.

The chain joins TRBV6-5 to TRBJ2-2; TRBD1 aligns across 8 bases. The CDR3 sequence is 13 residues long. Germline loops: CDR1 MNHEY, CDR2 SVGAGI. Germline trimming cut 6 bases from V and 4 bases from J; bases unmatched to any gene: 1. DNA for the CDR3: TGTGCCAGCAGCACAGGGGGCACCGGGGAGCTGTTTTTT. Protein product: CASSTGGTGELFF.

The chain uses TRBV4-3 and TRBJ1-1; 8 bases map to TRBD1. Germline CDR1 reads LGHNA; CDR2 reads YSLEER. Trimming cost V 4 bases and J 0 bases; bases outside gene matches: 4. CDR3 length equals 15 residues. CDR3 residues: CASSRSGQVNTEAFF. In DNA, the CDR3 is TGCGCCAGCAGCCGGTCGGGACAGGTGAACACTGAAGCTTTCTTT.

The chain combines TRBV18 with TRBJ2-7; 10 bases are a match to TRBD1. This CDR3 is built from 14 residues. The V gene's germline CDR1 is KGHSH and CDR2 LQKENI. Unmatched junction bases numbered 5, after V lost 6 bases and J lost 3 bases. The DNA for the CDR3 is TGTGCCAGCTCCGACAGGGGGCTTTTCTACGAGCAGTACTTC. It is translated as CASSDRGLFYEQYF.

The chain has TRBV15 and TRBJ1-1; a possible D gene is TRBD1 (5 bases). Germline CDR1 is LNHNV and CDR2 is YYDKDF (reference sequence). The CDR3 extends over 17 amino acids. Trimming took off 0 bases at V and 4 bases at J, with 18 bases between the two ends. CDR3 in amino acids: CATSRDGGTRGGTEAFF. The CDR3 DNA is TGTGCCACCAGCAGAGATGGCGGAACTCGGGGGGGCACTGAAGCTTTCTTT. Full variable domain (remainder filled in from reference TRBV15 and TRBJ1-1): DAMVIQNPRYQVTQFGKPVTLSCSQTLNHNVMYWYQQKSSQAPKLLFHYYDKDFNNEADTPDNFQSRRPNTSFCFLDIRSPGLGDTAMYLCATSRDGGTRGGTEAFFGQGTRLTVV.

This clone was counted a few times. The chain uses TRBV15 and TRBJ2-1; a possible D gene is TRBD2 (5 bases). V was clipped by 3 bases and J by 0 bases, with 12 bases between them. Germline CDR1 LNHNV, CDR2 YYDKDF (reference sequence). This CDR3 contains 16 residues. CDR3 bases: TGTGCCACCAGCAGCTTAGCGCTGAGCTCCTACAATGAGCAGTTCTTC. Translating it yields CATSSLALSSYNEQFF.

The genes are TRBV10-2 and TRBJ1-2; 9 bases are shared with TRBD1. V lost 7 bases and J lost 1; bases outside the gene matches: 13. This CDR3 comprises 17 residues. Looked up from germline, CDR1 is WSHSY and CDR2 is SAAADI. The CDR3 spells CASTPRGTGPFNYGYTF. The CDR3 DNA is TGCGCCAGCACTCCTCGAGGGACAGGGCCCTTTAACTATGGCTACACCTTC.

J is TRBJ1-1 and V is TRBV29-1; D uncertain. In germline, CDR1 is SQVTM, CDR2 ANQGSEA. Trimming removed 3 bases at V and 0 bases at J, with 11 bases between. This CDR3 is built from 14 residues. This CDR3 is CSVEPEGMNTEAFF. DNA for the CDR3: TGCAGCGTTGAGCCTGAGGGAATGAACACTGAAGCTTTCTTT.

This chain uses TRBV10-3 with TRBJ2-3; D is undetermined. In germline, CDR1 is ENHRY, CDR2 SYGVKD. The CDR3 spans 16 residues. With 3 bases removed from V and 0 bases from J, the gap between germline ends came to 13 bases. The DNA for the CDR3 is TGTGCCATCAGTGAAAACCGACTTGCCAGCACAGATACGCAGTATTTT. Its protein is CAISENRLASTDTQYF.

V and J are TRBV9 and TRBJ2-5, with a possible D match to TRBD2 (5 bases). Germline V lookup: CDR1 SGDLS, CDR2 YYNGEE. The CDR3 contains 14 residues. V was shortened by 0 bases and J by 4 bases, with 10 bases between the two germline ends. The CDR3 loop is CASSVGGSPETQYF. CDR3 coding DNA: TGTGCCAGCAGCGTAGGAGGGAGCCCAGAGACCCAGTACTTC.

The gene calls are TRBV12-5 and TRBJ1-1; D is possibly TRBD1 (5 bases). Looked up from germline, CDR1 is LGHNT and CDR2 is FRNRAP. The CDR3 length is 14 residues. The germline V and J ends were trimmed by 6 bases and 7 bases, with 18 bases remaining between them. Written as DNA, the CDR3 is TGTGCTAGTGGCCCCCGGTACGGGGGGATTGAAGCTTTCTTT. Translating it yields CASGPRYGGIEAFF.

This chain joins TRBV6-5 and TRBJ1-2; 11 bases are a match to TRBD1. Germline CDR1 is MNHEY and CDR2 is SVGAGI. J gave up 1 base and V 6 bases, and 1 base lay outside the gene matches. This CDR3 is 14 amino acids long. The CDR3 DNA follows: TGTGCCAGCAGGGACAGGGGGCTTAACTATGGCTACACCTTC. Protein: CASRDRGLNYGYTF.

The chain has TRBV4-1 and TRBJ2-7; D gene unclear. This CDR3 region has 14 residues. V was cut by 0 bases and J by 1 base, with 7 bases left in between. CDR1 MGHRA and CDR2 YSYEKL come from the germline V gene. The CDR3 bases are TGCGCCAGCAGCCAAGATACAGATTCCTACGAGCAGTACTTC. Encoded protein: CASSQDTDSYEQYF.

The gene calls are TRBV25-1 and TRBJ1-1; D gene ambiguous. Per the germline V gene, CDR1 is MGHDK and CDR2 is SYGVNS. The CDR3 runs 13 residues. The V and J ends lost 4 bases and 0 bases respectively, with 6 bases between them. DNA for the CDR3: TGTGCCAGCAGTGCCAACATGAACACTGAAGCTTTCTTT. Translating gives CASSANMNTEAFF.

The chain employs TRBV7-9 and TRBJ1-1, with D possibly being TRBD1 (6 bases). The CDR3 runs to 16 residues. V dropped 3 bases and J dropped 1 base, with 15 bases sitting between them. Germline V gives CDR1 SEHNR, CDR2 FQNEAQ (reference sequence). The CDR3 is CASSFGGAVGNTEAFF. In DNA form, the CDR3 reads TGTGCCAGCAGCTTTGGGGGGGCTGTCGGGAACACTGAAGCTTTCTTT.

The rearrangement uses TRBV29-1 and TRBJ2-3; the match to TRBD2 covers 7 bases. Germline trimming cut 7 bases from V and 2 bases from J; bases unmatched to any gene: 9. This CDR3 comprises 14 residues. In germline, CDR1 is SQVTM, CDR2 ANQGSEA. The CDR3 reads CSGGVSGYTDTQYF. In DNA, the CDR3 is TGCAGCGGGGGGGTTAGCGGGTACACAGATACGCAGTATTTT.

This clone is a singleton in its sample. V usage is TRBV7-9 and J usage is TRBJ1-3, with D possibly being TRBD1 (5 bases). The CDR3 has 16 residues. Looked up from germline, CDR1 is SEHNR and CDR2 is FQNEAQ (reference sequence). V lost 3 bases and J lost 0, with 12 bases in between. DNA of the CDR3: TGTGCCAGCAGCTTGCCAGGGCCCTCCTCTGGAAACACCATATATTTT. It yields the protein CASSLPGPSSGNTIYF.

By sample share, this clone is medium-sized. The J gene is TRBJ1-2, the V gene TRBV9, with TRBD1 identical over 9 bases. Germline V gene data show CDR1 as SGDLS and CDR2 as YYNGEE. The CDR3 totals 14 residues. Trimming cost V 4 bases and J 3 bases; bases outside gene matches: 4. CDR3 sequence (DNA): TGTGCCAGCAGCTCCGGACAGGGGCACTATGGCTACACCTTC. Translated: CASSSGQGHYGYTF.

CDR3 sequence reads: CASSRGTSGGPVQETQYF. CDR3 DNA sequence: TGTGCCAGTAGTCGGGGAACTAGCGGGGGCCCCGTCCAAGAGACCCAGTACTTC. The chain combines TRBV19 with TRBJ2-5, with 11 positions matching TRBD2. CDR3 length equals 18 residues. Trimming removed 5 bases from V and 1 base from J; junction bases left unmatched: 12. Per the germline V gene, CDR1 is LNHDA and CDR2 is SQIVND (reference sequence).